One and the same sample provided the 6 T cell receptor beta chains below, sequenced in a study of blood T cell repertoires in COVID-19. Libraries were prepared by immunoSEQ multiplex PCR; TCRdb keeps only in-frame clonotypes and omits some of them. The table has under 200,000 clones, around four fifths seen once. Sequenced material: PBMCs or T cells enriched from blood (not recorded which). All receptors come from a woman between 50 and 59 years old who had recovered from COVID-19.

The V gene is TRBV2, the J gene TRBJ2-2, with 7 bases aligning to TRBD1. Trimming removed 6 bases from V and 7 bases from J; junction bases left unmatched: 11. Germline CDR1 and CDR2: SNHLY and FYNNEI. The CDR3 is 15 residues long. The CDR3 reads CASSRNRGRGGELFF. The CDR3 DNA sequence: TGTGCCAGCAGCCGCAACAGGGGCCGAGGCGGGGAGCTGTTTTTT.

The chain combines TRBV5-1 with TRBJ2-2; 7 bases are shared with TRBD2. The CDR3 has 15 amino acids. Germline V gene sequence: CDR1 SGHRS, CDR2 YFSETQ. V trimming: 1 base; J trimming: 4 bases; junction bases outside the gene matches: 4. The CDR3 loop reads CASSLRTGGTGELFF. CDR3 nucleotides: TGCGCCAGCAGCTTGCGAACGGGAGGCACCGGGGAGCTGTTTTTT.

The chain combines TRBV5-1 with TRBJ1-4; D call uncertain. Germline CDR1 and CDR2: SGHRS and YFSETQ. The length of the CDR3 is 15 residues. V gave up 4 bases and J gave up 13 bases, with 23 bases separating them. The CDR3: CASSTDASPPVRLFF. Written as DNA, the CDR3 is TGCGCCAGCAGCACCGATGCATCCCCGCCTGTTAGACTGTTTTTT.

The rearrangement joins TRBV4-3 to TRBJ1-4, with 7 positions matching TRBD1. Per the germline V gene, CDR1 is LGHNA and CDR2 is YSLEER. Losses at the gene ends were 3 bases for V and 3 bases for J; bases not matched to a gene: 4. The CDR3 loop spans 15 amino acids. The CDR3 DNA sequence: TGCGCCAGCAGCCAGAACCAGGGGGCTAATGAAAAACTGTTTTTT. The encoded protein is CASSQNQGANEKLFF.

CDR3 loop: CASSFRGLGQPQHF. The CDR3 DNA reads TGTGCCAGCAGCTTTCGGGGGTTGGGGCAGCCCCAGCATTTT. V usage is TRBV5-6 and J usage is TRBJ1-5; TRBD1 might be the D (5 bases). Trimming left V 2 bases short and J 7 bases short, with 13 bases between. This CDR3 contains 14 residues. Germline V gene sequence: CDR1 SGHDT, CDR2 YYEEEE. Together with reference TRBV5-6 and TRBJ1-5, the CDR3 gives the full variable domain: DAGVTQSPTHLIKTRGQQVTLRCSPKSGHDTVSWYQQALGQGPQFIFQYYEEEERQRGNFPDRFSGHQFPNYSSELNVNALLLGDSALYLCASSFRGLGQPQHFGDGTRLSIL.

Relative to its sample, this clone is large. The V and J genes are TRBV6-5 and TRBJ1-1; TRBD1 is a possible D gene (6 bases). Germline V lookup: CDR1 MNHEY, CDR2 SVGAGI. With 8 bases removed from V and 6 bases from J, the gap between germline ends came to 13 bases. The CDR3 loop spans 12 amino acids. CDR3 residues: CASLQGTSEAFF. The CDR3 nucleotides read TGTGCCAGCTTACAGGGTACATCTGAAGCTTTCTTT.